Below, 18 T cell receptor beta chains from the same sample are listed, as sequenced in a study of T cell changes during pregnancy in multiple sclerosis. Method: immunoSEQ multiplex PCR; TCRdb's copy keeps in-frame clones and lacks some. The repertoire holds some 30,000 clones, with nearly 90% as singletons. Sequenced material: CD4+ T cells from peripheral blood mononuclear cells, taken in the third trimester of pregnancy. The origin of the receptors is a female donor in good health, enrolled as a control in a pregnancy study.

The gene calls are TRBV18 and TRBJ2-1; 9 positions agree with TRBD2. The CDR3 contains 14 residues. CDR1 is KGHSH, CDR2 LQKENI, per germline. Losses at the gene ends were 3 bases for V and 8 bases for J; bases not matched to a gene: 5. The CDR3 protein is CASSPGGGVHEQFF. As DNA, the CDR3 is TGTGCCAGCTCACCGGGCGGGGGGGTCCATGAGCAGTTCTTC.

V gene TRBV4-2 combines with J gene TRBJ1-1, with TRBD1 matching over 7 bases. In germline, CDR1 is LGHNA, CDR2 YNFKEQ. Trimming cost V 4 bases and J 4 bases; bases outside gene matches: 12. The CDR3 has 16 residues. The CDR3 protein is CASSPSPGTVATEAFF. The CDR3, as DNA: TGTGCCAGCAGCCCCTCTCCCGGGACAGTGGCCACTGAAGCTTTCTTT.

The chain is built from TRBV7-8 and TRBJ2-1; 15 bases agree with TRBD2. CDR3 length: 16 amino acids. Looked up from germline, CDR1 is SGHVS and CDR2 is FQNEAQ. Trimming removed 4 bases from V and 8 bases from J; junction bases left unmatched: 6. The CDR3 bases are TGTGCCAGCAGCTACGGGACTAGCGGGGGGCGGGATGAGCAGTTCTTC. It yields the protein CASSYGTSGGRDEQFF. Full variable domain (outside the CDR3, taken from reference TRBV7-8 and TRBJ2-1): GAGVSQSPRYKVAKRGQDVALRCDPISGHVSLFWYQQALGQGPEFLTYFQNEAQLDKSGLPSDRFFAERPEGSVSTLKIQRTQQEDSAVYLCASSYGTSGGRDEQFFGPGTRLTVL.

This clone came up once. DNA of the CDR3: TGTGCCAGCAGTTATACCGGGACAGGGAAGCCCTATGGCTACACCTTC. It yields the protein CASSYTGTGKPYGYTF. This chain connects TRBV6-5 to TRBJ1-2, with 9 bases that match TRBD1. The CDR3 has 16 amino acids. Germline-derived CDR1 and CDR2 are MNHEY and SVGAGI. V shed 3 bases, J shed 4 bases, and the junction held 9 bases outside the gene matches.

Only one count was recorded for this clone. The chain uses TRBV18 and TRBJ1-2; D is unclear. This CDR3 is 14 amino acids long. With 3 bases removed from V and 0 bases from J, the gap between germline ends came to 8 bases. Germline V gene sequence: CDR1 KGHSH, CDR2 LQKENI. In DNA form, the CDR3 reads TGTGCCAGCTCACCCCAGGAACCTAACTATGGCTACACCTTC. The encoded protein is CASSPQEPNYGYTF.

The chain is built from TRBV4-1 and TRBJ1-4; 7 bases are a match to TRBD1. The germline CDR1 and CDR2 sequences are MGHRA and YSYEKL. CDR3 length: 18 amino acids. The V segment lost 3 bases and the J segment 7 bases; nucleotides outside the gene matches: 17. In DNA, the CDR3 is TGCGCCAGCAGCCATTCCGGGACAGATGTTTCCTTAGGTGAAAAACTGTTTTTT. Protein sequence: CASSHSGTDVSLGEKLFF.

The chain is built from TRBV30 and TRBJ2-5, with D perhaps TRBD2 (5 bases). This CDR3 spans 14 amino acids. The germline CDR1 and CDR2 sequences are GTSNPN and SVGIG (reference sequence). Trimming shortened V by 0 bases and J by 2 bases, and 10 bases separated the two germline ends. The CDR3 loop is CAWSVQTIQETQYF. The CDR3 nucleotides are TGTGCCTGGAGTGTACAGACTATTCAAGAGACCCAGTACTTC.

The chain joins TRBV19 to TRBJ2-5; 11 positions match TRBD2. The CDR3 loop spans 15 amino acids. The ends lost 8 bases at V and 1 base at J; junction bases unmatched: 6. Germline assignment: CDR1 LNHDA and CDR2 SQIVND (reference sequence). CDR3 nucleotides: TGTGCCAGTCGAAGGCTAGCGGGGGGCCAAGAGACCCAGTACTTC. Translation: CASRRLAGGQETQYF. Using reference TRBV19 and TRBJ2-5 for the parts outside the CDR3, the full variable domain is DGGITQSPKYLFRKEGQNVTLSCEQNLNHDAMYWYRQDPGQGLRLIYYSQIVNDFQKGDIAEGYSVSREKKESFPLTVTSAQKNPTAFYLCASRRLAGGQETQYFGPGTRLLVL.

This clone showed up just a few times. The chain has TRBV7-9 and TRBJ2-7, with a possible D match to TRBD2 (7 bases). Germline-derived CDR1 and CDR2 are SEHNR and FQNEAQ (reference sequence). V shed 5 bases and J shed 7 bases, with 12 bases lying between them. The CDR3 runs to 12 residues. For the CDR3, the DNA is TGTGCCAGCAGCCCAAGGGGGGGAGAGCAGTACTTC. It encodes CASSPRGGEQYF.

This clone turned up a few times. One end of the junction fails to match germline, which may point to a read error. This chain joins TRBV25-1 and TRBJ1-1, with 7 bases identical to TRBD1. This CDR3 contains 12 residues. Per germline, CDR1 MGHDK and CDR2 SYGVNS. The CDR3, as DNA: TGTGCCAGCAGTGTTCCGGGACAGCGTCCCCTATTT. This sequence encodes CASSVPGQRPLF.

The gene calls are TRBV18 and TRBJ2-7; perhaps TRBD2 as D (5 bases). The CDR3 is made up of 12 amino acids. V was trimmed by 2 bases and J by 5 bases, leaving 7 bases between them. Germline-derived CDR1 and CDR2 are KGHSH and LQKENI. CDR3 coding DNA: TGTGCCAGCTCACCAAAGGGAGACGAGCAGTACTTC. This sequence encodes CASSPKGDEQYF.

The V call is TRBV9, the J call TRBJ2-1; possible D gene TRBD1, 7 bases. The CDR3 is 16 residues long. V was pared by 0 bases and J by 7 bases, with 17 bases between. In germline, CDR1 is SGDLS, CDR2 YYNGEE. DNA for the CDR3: TGTGCCAGCAGCGTAGCTCAGGGGGGCCTCAGGAATGAGCAGTTCTTC. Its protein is CASSVAQGGLRNEQFF.

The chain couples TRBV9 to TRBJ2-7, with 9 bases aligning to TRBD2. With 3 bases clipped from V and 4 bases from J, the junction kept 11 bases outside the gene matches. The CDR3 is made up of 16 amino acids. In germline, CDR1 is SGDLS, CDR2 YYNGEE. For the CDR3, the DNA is TGTGCCAGCAGCGGATTTGGGACTAGCTCATCTTACGAGCAGTACTTC. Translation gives CASSGFGTSSSYEQYF.

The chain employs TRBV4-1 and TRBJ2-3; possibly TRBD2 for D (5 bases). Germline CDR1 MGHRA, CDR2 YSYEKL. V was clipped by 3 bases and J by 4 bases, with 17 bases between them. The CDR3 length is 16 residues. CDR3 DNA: TGCGCCAGCAGCCAGGCTAGCTCTGCGGGCCCAGATACGCAGTATTTT. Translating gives CASSQASSAGPDTQYF.

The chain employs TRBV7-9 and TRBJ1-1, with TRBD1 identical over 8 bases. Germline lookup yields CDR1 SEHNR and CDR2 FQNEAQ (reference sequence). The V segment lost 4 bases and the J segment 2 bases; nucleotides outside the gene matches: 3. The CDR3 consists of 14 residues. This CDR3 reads CASSSQGGNTEAFF. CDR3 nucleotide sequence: TGTGCCAGCAGCTCACAGGGGGGAAACACTGAAGCTTTCTTT.

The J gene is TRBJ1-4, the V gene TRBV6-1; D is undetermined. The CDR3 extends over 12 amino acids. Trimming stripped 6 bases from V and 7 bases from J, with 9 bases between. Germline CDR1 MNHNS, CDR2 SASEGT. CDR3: CASSGLGEKLFF. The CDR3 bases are TGTGCCAGCAGCGGGTTGGGTGAAAAACTGTTTTTT.

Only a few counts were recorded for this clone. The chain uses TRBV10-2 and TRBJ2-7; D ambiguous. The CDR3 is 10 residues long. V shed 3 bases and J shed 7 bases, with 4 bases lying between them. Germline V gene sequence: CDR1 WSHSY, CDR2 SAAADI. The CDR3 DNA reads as TGCGCCAGCAGTGAACGGGAGCAGTACTTC. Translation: CASSEREQYF.

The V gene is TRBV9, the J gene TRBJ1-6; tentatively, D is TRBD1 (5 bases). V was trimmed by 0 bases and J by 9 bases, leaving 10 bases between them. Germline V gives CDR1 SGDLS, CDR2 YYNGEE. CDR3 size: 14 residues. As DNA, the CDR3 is TGTGCCAGCAGCGTAGCAGGGATTGGTTCACCCCTCCACTTT. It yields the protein CASSVAGIGSPLHF. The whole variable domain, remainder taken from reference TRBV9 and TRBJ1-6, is DSGVTQTPKHLITATGQRVTLRCSPRSGDLSVYWYQQSLDQGLQFLIQYYNGEERAKGNILERFSAQQFPDLHSELNLSSLELGDSALYFCASSVAGIGSPLHFGNGTRLTVT.